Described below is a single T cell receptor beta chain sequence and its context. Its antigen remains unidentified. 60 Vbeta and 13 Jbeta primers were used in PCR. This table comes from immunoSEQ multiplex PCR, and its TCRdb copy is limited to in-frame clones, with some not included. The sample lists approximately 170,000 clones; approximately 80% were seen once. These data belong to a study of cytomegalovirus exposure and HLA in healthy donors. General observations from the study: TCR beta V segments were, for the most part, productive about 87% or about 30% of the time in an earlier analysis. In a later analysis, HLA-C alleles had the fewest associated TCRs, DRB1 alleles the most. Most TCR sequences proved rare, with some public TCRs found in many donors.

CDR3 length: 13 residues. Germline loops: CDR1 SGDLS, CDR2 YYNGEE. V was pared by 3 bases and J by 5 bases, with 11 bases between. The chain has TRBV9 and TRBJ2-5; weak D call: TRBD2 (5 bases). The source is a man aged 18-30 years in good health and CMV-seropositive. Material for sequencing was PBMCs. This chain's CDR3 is CASSAQDWETQYF. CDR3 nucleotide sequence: TGTGCCAGCAGCGCCCAGGACTGGGAGACCCAGTACTTC.